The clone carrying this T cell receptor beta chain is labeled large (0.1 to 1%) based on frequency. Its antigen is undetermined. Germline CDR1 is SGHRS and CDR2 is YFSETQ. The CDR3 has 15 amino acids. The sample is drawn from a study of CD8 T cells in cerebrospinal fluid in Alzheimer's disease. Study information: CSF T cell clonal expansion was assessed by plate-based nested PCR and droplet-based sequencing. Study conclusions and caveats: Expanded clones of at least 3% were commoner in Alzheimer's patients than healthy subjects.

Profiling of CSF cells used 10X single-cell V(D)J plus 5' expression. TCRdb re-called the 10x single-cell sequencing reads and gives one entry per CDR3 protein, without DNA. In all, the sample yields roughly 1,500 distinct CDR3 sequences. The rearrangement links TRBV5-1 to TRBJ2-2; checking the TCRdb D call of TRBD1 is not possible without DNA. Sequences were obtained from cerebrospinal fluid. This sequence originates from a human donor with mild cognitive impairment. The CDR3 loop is CASSLGDSNTGELFF.